A single sample gave rise to the 17 T cell receptor beta chains below, sequenced in a study of PD-1 blockade in classical Hodgkin lymphoma. Assay used: immunoSEQ multiplex PCR; TCRdb lists only in-frame clones, some missing. Of 15,000 to 20,000 clones listed, around 84% are singletons. Time point given: cycle 4 day 1 (C4D1), after less than 7 weeks of nivolumab. Each and every patient relapsed after autologous stem cell transplantation, and patients got differing brentuximab vedotin exposure. Sequencing was performed on peripheral blood mononuclear cells (PBMCs), taken before the fourth cycle of nivolumab. These receptors were collected from a human donor with classical Hodgkin lymphoma.

This chain uses TRBV5-1 with TRBJ1-3; no reliable D call. The CDR3 has 12 residues. V lost 5 bases and J 2 bases, leaving 5 bases between the germline ends. CDR1 SGHRS and CDR2 YFSETQ come from the germline V gene. The CDR3 DNA reads as TGCGCCAGCAGTAACCCTGGAAACACCATATATTTT. Encoded protein: CASSNPGNTIYF.

This chain uses TRBV23-1 with TRBJ1-2, with D possibly matching TRBD1 (6 bases). TRBV23-1 qualifies as an ORF whose function is uncertain. The length of the CDR3 is 16 residues. Trimming pared 4 bases from V and 1 base from J, leaving 16 bases between. The CDR3 bases are TGCGCCAGCAGTCTTATAGGGGGTCGGTATAACTATGGCTACACCTTC. This sequence encodes CASSLIGGRYNYGYTF.

The V and J genes are TRBV19 and TRBJ2-7, with 9 positions matching TRBD1. The CDR3 spans 15 residues. CDR1 and CDR2 (germline): LNHDA, SQIVND (reference sequence). Trimming removed 0 bases from V and 3 bases from J; junction bases left unmatched: 3. CDR3 in amino acids: CASSIEQGAGYEQYF. CDR3 in DNA: TGTGCCAGTAGTATAGAACAGGGGGCTGGCTACGAGCAGTACTTC.

The chain carries TRBV6-1 and TRBJ1-5, with D maybe TRBD1 (5 bases). Trimming removed 7 bases from V and 4 bases from J, with 17 bases in between. Germline assignment: CDR1 MNHNS and CDR2 SASEGT. The CDR3 sequence is 15 residues long. The CDR3 reads CASTWTNRRNQPQHF. The DNA of the CDR3 is TGTGCCAGCACCTGGACGAACAGGAGGAATCAGCCCCAGCATTTT.

The chain is built from TRBV6-5 and TRBJ2-3; D uncertain. The CDR3 is made up of 13 amino acids. The germline V gene has CDR1 MNHEY and CDR2 SVGAGI. V lost 5 bases and J lost 4, with 10 bases in between. The CDR3 DNA follows: TGTGCCAGCAGTACCAGGTTTTCAGATACGCAGTATTTT. This translates into CASSTRFSDTQYF.

The chain uses TRBV19 and TRBJ1-4; maybe TRBD1 (6 bases). Germline assignment: CDR1 LNHDA and CDR2 SQIVND (reference sequence). There are 14 residues in the CDR3. V was cut by 6 bases and J by 8 bases, with 16 bases left in between. For the CDR3, the DNA is TGTGCCAGTAGCTTGAGGGGGGGATACGAAAAACTGTTTTTT. This translates into CASSLRGGYEKLFF.

The chain uses TRBV7-2 and TRBJ2-1; no firm D call. The CDR3 extends over 13 amino acids. The germline V gene has CDR1 SGHTA and CDR2 FQGNSA. V lost 5 bases and J lost 0, with 5 bases in between. CDR3 amino acids: CASSPSSYNEQFF. CDR3 in DNA: TGTGCCAGCAGCCCTAGCTCCTACAATGAGCAGTTCTTC.

V usage is TRBV27 and J usage is TRBJ2-7, with D perhaps TRBD2 (5 bases). V lost 6 bases and J lost 3, with 9 bases in between. Germline-derived CDR1 and CDR2 are MNHEY and SMNVEV (reference sequence). CDR3 size: 12 residues. CDR3 sequence: CASRRAGYEQYF. DNA of the CDR3: TGTGCCAGCAGGCGGGCGGGCTACGAGCAGTACTTC.

In this sample, this clone turned up once. The chain uses TRBV6-6 and TRBJ2-7; tentatively, D is TRBD2 (5 bases). Germline loops: CDR1 MNHNY, CDR2 SVGAGI (reference sequence). The V and J ends lost 5 bases and 2 bases respectively, with 16 bases between them. The CDR3 is 15 amino acids. Here the CDR3 reads CASSPGNRAPYEQYF. In DNA form, the CDR3 reads TGTGCCAGCAGTCCGGGAAATCGCGCTCCCTACGAGCAGTACTTC.

J is TRBJ1-5 and V is TRBV5-6, with D unresolved. The CDR3 contains 16 residues. Germline values: CDR1 SGHDT, CDR2 YYEEEE. Trimming removed 5 bases at V and 1 base at J, with 16 bases between. The CDR3 DNA follows: TGTGCCAGCAGTAGCCGTGGACGGGTGAGCAATCAGCCCCAGCATTTT. Its translation: CASSSRGRVSNQPQHF.

The CDR3 DNA is TGCGCCAGCAGCCAAGAAACTAGCGGGGTTGGGGGCCAGTACTTC. This translates into CASSQETSGVGGQYF. The chain combines TRBV4-1 with TRBJ2-5; 10 bases agree with TRBD2. The CDR3 is 15 residues long. Germline V CDR1 and CDR2: MGHRA, YSYEKL. V was clipped by 0 bases and J by 10 bases; unmatched bases: 8.

The V call is TRBV5-1, the J call TRBJ1-6; D is ambiguous. V was shortened by 3 bases and J by 6 bases, with 13 bases between the two germline ends. This CDR3 has 15 amino acids. In germline, CDR1 is SGHRS, CDR2 YFSETQ. The CDR3 is CASSYGTVSNSPLHF. CDR3 in DNA: TGCGCCAGCAGCTACGGAACCGTCTCTAATTCACCCCTCCACTTT.

V and J are TRBV11-2 and TRBJ1-4; D gene ambiguous. The germline V and J ends were trimmed by 3 bases and 0 bases, with 14 bases remaining between them. The CDR3 spans 17 residues. Germline V gives CDR1 SGHAT, CDR2 FQNNGV. This chain's CDR3 is CASSFQGSWTTNEKLFF. In nucleotides, the CDR3 is TGTGCCAGCAGCTTCCAAGGGTCTTGGACAACTAATGAAAAACTGTTTTTT.

This clone was detected a few times. V usage is TRBV19 and J usage is TRBJ2-2; D gene ambiguous. The CDR3 totals 14 residues. V was cut by 1 base and J by 4 bases, with 7 bases left in between. The germline gives CDR1 LNHDA, CDR2 SQIVND (reference sequence). This chain's CDR3 is CASSIAPATGELFF. The DNA for the CDR3 is TGTGCCAGTAGTATAGCTCCAGCCACCGGGGAGCTGTTTTTT.

This clone was counted a single time. The V gene is TRBV10-3, the J gene TRBJ1-2, with no clear D. V dropped 0 bases and J dropped 6 bases, with 8 bases sitting between them. The CDR3 length is 13 residues. Germline CDR1 reads ENHRY; CDR2 reads SYGVKD. CDR3 coding DNA: TGTGCCATCAGTGAGTCCTTTAGAGATGGCTACACCTTC. This codes for CAISESFRDGYTF.

This chain links TRBV21-1 with TRBJ2-2; the table's D call of TRBD1 was not tested on the DNA. TRBV21-1 is a documented pseudogene. This CDR3 is 15 amino acids long. The CDR3 nucleotides read TGTGCCAGCAGCAAGACAGGGGGGAAGAACGGGGAGCTGTTTTTT. Translating it yields CASSKTGGKNGELFF.

The V and J genes are TRBV6-1 and TRBJ2-5; 9 bases are a match to TRBD1. Germline CDR1 is MNHNS and CDR2 is SASEGT. V lost 4 bases and J lost 5; bases outside the gene matches: 11. This CDR3 comprises 16 residues. CDR3 nucleotide sequence: TGTGCCAGCAGTGCAAAAACAGACAGGGGGGGGGAGACCCAGTACTTC. This codes for CASSAKTDRGGETQYF.